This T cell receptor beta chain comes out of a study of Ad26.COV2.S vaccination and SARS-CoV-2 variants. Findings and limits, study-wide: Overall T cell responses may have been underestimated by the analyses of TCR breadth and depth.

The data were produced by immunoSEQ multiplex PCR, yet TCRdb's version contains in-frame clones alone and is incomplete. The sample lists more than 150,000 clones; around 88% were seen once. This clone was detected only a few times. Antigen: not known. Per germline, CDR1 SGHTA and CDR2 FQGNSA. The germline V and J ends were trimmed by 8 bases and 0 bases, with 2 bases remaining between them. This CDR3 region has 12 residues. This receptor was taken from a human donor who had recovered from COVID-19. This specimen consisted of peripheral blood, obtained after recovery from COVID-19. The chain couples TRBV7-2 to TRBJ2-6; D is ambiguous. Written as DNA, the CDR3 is TGTGCCAGCGCCTCTGGGGCCAACGTCCTGACTTTC. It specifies CASASGANVLTF.